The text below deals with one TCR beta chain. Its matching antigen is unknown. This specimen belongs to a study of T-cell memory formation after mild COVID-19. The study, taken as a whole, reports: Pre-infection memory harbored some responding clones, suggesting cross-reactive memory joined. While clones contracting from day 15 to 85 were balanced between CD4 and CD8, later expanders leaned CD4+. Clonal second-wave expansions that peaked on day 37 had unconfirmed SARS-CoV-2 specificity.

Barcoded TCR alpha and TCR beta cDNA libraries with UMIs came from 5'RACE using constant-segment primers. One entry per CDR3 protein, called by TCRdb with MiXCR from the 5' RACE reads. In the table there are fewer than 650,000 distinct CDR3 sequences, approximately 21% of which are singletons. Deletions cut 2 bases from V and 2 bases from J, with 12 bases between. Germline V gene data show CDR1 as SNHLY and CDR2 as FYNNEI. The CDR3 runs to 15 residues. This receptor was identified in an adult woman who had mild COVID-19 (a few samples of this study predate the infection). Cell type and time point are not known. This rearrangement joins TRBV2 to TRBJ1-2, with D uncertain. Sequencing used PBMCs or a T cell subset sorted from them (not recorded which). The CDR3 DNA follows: TGTGCCAGCAGTGAAAACCGGCAAGGGAACTATGGCTACACCTTC. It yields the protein CASSENRQGNYGYTF. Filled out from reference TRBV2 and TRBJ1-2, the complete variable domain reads EPEVTQTPSHQVTQMGQEVILRCVPISNHLYFYWYRQILGQKVEFLVSFYNNEISEKSEIFDDQFSVERPDGSNFTLKIRSTKLEDSAMYFCASSENRQGNYGYTFGSGTRLTVV.